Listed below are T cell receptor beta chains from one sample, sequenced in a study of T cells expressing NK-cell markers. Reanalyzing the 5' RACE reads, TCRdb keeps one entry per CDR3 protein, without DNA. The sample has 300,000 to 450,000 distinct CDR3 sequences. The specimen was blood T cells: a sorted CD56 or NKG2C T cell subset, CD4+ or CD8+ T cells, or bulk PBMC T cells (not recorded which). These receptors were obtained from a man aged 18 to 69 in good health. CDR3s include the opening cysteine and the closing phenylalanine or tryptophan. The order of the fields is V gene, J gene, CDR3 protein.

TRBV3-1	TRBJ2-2	CASSRATGGLPGELFF
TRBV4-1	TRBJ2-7	CASSLKDPGQGVHYEQYF
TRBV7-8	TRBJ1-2	CASSLVGAGLPYGYTF
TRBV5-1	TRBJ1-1	CASSRQGDLNTEAFF
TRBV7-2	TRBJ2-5	CAGASGGQETQYF
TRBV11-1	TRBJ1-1	CASSHSGDRRLMNTEAFF
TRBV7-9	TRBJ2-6	CASSGTVSGANVLTF
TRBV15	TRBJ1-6	CATSRNRPGSNSPLHF
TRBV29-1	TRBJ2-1	CSVGRGQGYNEQFF
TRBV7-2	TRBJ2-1	CASSLVLGQGANNEQFF
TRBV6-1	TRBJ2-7	CASSEATYGTYEQYF
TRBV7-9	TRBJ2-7	CASSQLAASSYEQYF
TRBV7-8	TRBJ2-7	CASSSRGTNPYEQYF
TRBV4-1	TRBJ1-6	CASSQDNGSPLHF
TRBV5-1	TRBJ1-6	CASRTGGTNSPLHF
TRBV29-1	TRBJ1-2	CSVEDRGGGRNYGYTF
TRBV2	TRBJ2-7	CASSARLDTRAQYF
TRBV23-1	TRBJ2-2	CASSHSGIGTGELFF
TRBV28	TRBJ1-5	CASSRQGQGQPQHF
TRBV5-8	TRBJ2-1	CASSLAKISVYNEQFF
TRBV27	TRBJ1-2	CASGPGGLGARFYGYTF
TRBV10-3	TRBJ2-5	CAISAQLQETQYF
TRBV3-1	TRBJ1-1	CASSPKGTVPLNTEAFF
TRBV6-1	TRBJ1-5	CASTEDRYSNQPQHF